These 13 T cell receptor beta chains were all obtained from the same sample, sequenced in a study of identical twins. Via MiXCR, TCRdb re-called the 5' RACE reads, giving one row per CDR3 protein. The table lists approximately 1.8 million distinct CDR3 sequences, about 31% of them singletons, with under 0.35% in the top ten. Sample: cord blood. Receptor source: a newborn girl in good health.

This clonotype has a handful of counts. The V and J genes are TRBV11-1 and TRBJ2-2; 7 nucleotides align to TRBD1. With 1 base clipped from V and 3 bases from J, the junction kept 5 bases outside the gene matches. The CDR3 sequence is 16 residues long. Germline V lookup: CDR1 SGHAT, CDR2 FQDESV (reference sequence). The DNA of the CDR3 is TGTGCCAGCAGCTTAGTCTACAGGGGACACACCGGGGAGCTGTTTTTT. It is translated as CASSLVYRGHTGELFF.

About this clonotype itself: A much larger clone sits a single nucleotide away, making a read error possible. The chain uses TRBV29-1 and TRBJ1-1; D possibly corresponds to TRBD1 (6 bases). The germline V and J ends were trimmed by 3 bases and 3 bases, with 11 bases remaining between them. This CDR3 region has 13 residues. Germline assignment: CDR1 SQVTM and CDR2 ANQGSEA. CDR3 loop: CSVEQGWDTEAFF. The DNA of the CDR3 is TGCAGCGTTGAGCAGGGGTGGGACACTGAAGCTTTCTTT.

The chain uses TRBV6-4 and TRBJ2-4, with D perhaps given as TRBD1 or TRBD2 (5 bases each). The CDR3 is 16 amino acids. V lost 2 bases, J lost 0 bases, and 11 bases lay in between. CDR1 is MRHNA, CDR2 SNTAGT, per germline. The CDR3 sequence is CASSDTYGTAKNIQYF. Here the CDR3 DNA reads TGTGCCAGCAGTGACACTTACGGGACAGCCAAAAACATTCAGTACTTC.

This CDR3 reads CATSTRGTVYEQYF. The CDR3 coding sequence is TGTGCCACCAGCACCCGGGGGACAGTTTACGAGCAGTACTTC. This chain connects TRBV15 to TRBJ2-7; possibly TRBD1 for D (7 bases). The V gene lost 4 bases and the J gene lost 4 bases, with 14 bases spanning the gap. Germline V gene sequence: CDR1 LNHNV, CDR2 YYDKDF (reference sequence). The CDR3 covers 14 residues.

V and J are TRBV11-2 and TRBJ2-1; 11 nucleotides line up with TRBD2. The CDR3 has 15 amino acids. The J segment lost 8 bases and the V segment lost 4 bases, leaving 7 bases of the junction unmatched. In germline, CDR1 is SGHAT, CDR2 FQNNGV. The CDR3 sequence: CASSYTSGSFYEQFF. The CDR3, as DNA: TGTGCCAGCAGCTATACTAGCGGGAGCTTTTATGAGCAGTTCTTC.

This clonotype has only a few counts. This chain uses TRBV4-2 with TRBJ1-2, with D perhaps matching TRBD1 (6 bases). CDR3 length: 15 residues. Trimming took off 1 base at V and 5 bases at J, with 14 bases between the two ends. Looked up from germline, CDR1 is LGHNA and CDR2 is YNFKEQ. The CDR3, as DNA: TGTGCCAGCAGCCAAGCCCCAGGGCAGGGGTATGGCTACACCTTC. Residues: CASSQAPGQGYGYTF.

This clonotype appeared many times. V usage is TRBV13 and J usage is TRBJ2-7; D unclear. The germline CDR1 and CDR2 sequences are PRHDT and FYEKMQ (reference sequence). The CDR3 extends over 14 amino acids. The V end was cut by 5 bases, the J end by 3 bases, with 14 bases between. The CDR3 protein is CASSLRALIYEQYF. The CDR3 bases are TGTGCCAGCAGCCTCCGAGCGCTTATCTACGAGCAGTACTTC.

V gene TRBV2 combines with J gene TRBJ2-5, with 9 positions matching TRBD2. This CDR3 has 15 residues. CDR1 SNHLY and CDR2 FYNNEI come from the germline V gene. V was pared by 4 bases and J by 1 base, with 4 bases of the junction left unmatched. The CDR3 here is CASSARGLAQETQYF. CDR3 nucleotides: TGTGCCAGCAGTGCAAGGGGACTAGCCCAAGAGACCCAGTACTTC.

The chain employs TRBV5-1 and TRBJ2-5, with TRBD2 as a possible D gene (7 bases). V lost 4 bases and J 5 bases, leaving 21 bases between the germline ends. CDR3 size: 16 residues. The germline V gene encodes CDR1 SGHRS and CDR2 YFSETQ. CDR3 DNA sequence: TGCGCCAGCAGCCCAGGTCTTCGGGGGGCGAGGGAGACCCAGTACTTC. It is translated as CASSPGLRGARETQYF.

V and J are TRBV6-6 and TRBJ1-2; D gene ambiguous. The CDR3 totals 14 residues. V gave up 4 bases and J gave up 7 bases, with 16 bases separating them. Germline V gene sequence: CDR1 MNHNY, CDR2 SVGAGI (reference sequence). This CDR3 is CASSFTGRGTGYTF. The DNA of the CDR3 is TGTGCCAGCAGTTTCACCGGGCGGGGAACTGGCTACACCTTC.

This clonotype showed up just a few times. V is TRBV5-1 and J is TRBJ2-5, with D possibly TRBD1 on 6 matching bases. This CDR3 contains 15 residues. In germline, CDR1 is SGHRS, CDR2 YFSETQ. Between the trimmed V and J ends, which lost 0 bases and 0 bases, there was a span of 9 bases. The CDR3 sequence: CASSLGWTDQETQYF. The CDR3 nucleotides read TGCGCCAGCAGCTTGGGCTGGACAGACCAAGAGACCCAGTACTTC.

This clonotype occurred many times. The V call is TRBV20-1, the J call TRBJ2-7; no clear D gene. The germline gives CDR1 DFQATT, CDR2 SNEGSKA (reference sequence). CDR3 length equals 11 residues. Trimming took off 6 bases at V and 3 bases at J, with 9 bases between the two ends. Here the CDR3 DNA reads TGCAGTGCCCCAAATTACTACGAGCAGTACTTC. Protein: CSAPNYYEQYF.

The rearrangement joins TRBV20-1 to TRBJ2-3, with 8 bases that match TRBD2. This CDR3 contains 14 residues. Germline V lookup: CDR1 DFQATT, CDR2 SNEGSKA (reference sequence). V lost 3 bases, J lost 5 bases, and 7 bases stayed unmatched. CDR3 residues: CSASGGAGKDTQYF. Written as DNA, the CDR3 is TGCAGTGCTAGCGGGGGGGCCGGTAAAGATACGCAGTATTTT.